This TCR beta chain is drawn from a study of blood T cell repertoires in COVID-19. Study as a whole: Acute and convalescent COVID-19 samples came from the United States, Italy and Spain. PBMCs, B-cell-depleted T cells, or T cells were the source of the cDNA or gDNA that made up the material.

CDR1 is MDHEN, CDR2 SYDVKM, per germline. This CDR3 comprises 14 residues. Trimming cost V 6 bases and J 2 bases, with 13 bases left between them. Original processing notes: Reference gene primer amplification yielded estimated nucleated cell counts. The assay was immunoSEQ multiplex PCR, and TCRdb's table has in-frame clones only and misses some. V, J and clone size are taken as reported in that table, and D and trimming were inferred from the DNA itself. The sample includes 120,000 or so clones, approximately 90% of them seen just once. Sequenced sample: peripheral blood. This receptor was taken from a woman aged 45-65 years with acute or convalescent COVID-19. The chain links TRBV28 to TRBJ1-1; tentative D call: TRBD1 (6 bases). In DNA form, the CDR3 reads TGTGCCAGCAGCTCCCGGGACATCAACACTGAAGCTTTCTTT. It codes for CASSSRDINTEAFF.